The 19 T cell receptor beta chains below were found in one sample sequenced in a study of cytomegalovirus exposure and HLA in healthy donors (dated by TCRdb to about 2017). The library was made by the immunoSEQ multiplex PCR assay. For the multiplex PCR, a mixture combining 60 forward primers for TCR Vbeta segments and 13 reverse primers for TCR Jbeta segments was used. In its TCRdb copy, this immuneACCESS table keeps in-frame sequences only and misses some clones. Where compared with another copy, unresolved V genes explain less than half of these, and the others have no known cause. In all, the sample holds under 200,000 clones, and roughly 85% of those were seen once. The leading ten clones occupy approximately 1.4% of the sample. Sequencing input: PBMCs. These receptors came from a man between 25 and 39 years old in good health and CMV-seronegative.

This clone was found a few times. The chain combines TRBV19 with TRBJ1-2, with a weak D call TRBD1 (6 bases). The CDR3 length is 15 residues. V shed 4 bases and J shed 4 bases, with 16 bases lying between them. The germline V gene encodes CDR1 LNHDA and CDR2 SQIVND (reference sequence). The CDR3 coding sequence is TGTGCCAGTAGTACTATGATGACAGGCCTCTATGGCTACACCTTC. This sequence encodes CASSTMMTGLYGYTF. The whole variable domain, remainder taken from reference TRBV19 and TRBJ1-2, is DGGITQSPKYLFRKEGQNVTLSCEQNLNHDAMYWYRQDPGQGLRLIYYSQIVNDFQKGDIAEGYSVSREKKESFPLTVTSAQKNPTAFYLCASSTMMTGLYGYTFGSGTRLTVV.

The chain couples TRBV18 to TRBJ2-7; D might be TRBD1 (5 bases). The V gene's germline CDR1 is KGHSH and CDR2 LQKENI. The CDR3 length is 15 residues. The V gene lost 3 bases and the J gene lost 2 bases, with 14 bases spanning the gap. In DNA form, the CDR3 reads TGTGCCAGCTCACCGGACACCATGACACCCTACGAGCAGTACTTC. Protein: CASSPDTMTPYEQYF.

The chain combines TRBV7-9 with TRBJ2-5; TRBD1 is a possible D gene (6 bases). The CDR3 spans 14 residues. V dropped 2 bases and J dropped 2 bases, with 9 bases sitting between them. Germline-derived CDR1 and CDR2 are SEHNR and FQNEAQ (reference sequence). The CDR3 here is CASSLSTGQETQYF. The CDR3 DNA follows: TGTGCCAGCAGCTTATCGACAGGACAAGAGACCCAGTACTTC.

The chain combines TRBV6-5 with TRBJ2-5, with 7 positions matching TRBD1. The J call is uncertain, as TRBJ2-7 better fits the DNA end. The CDR3 consists of 13 residues. Germline loops: CDR1 MNHEY, CDR2 SVGAGI. CDR3 protein: CATSRDRTYEQYF. The CDR3 region has the DNA TGTGCCACCTCCCGGGACAGAACCTACGAGCAGTACTTC.

This clone was picked up a small number of times. This chain joins TRBV29-1 and TRBJ1-1; 10 bases line up with TRBD1. The V gene end was trimmed by 5 bases and the J gene end by 4 bases; junction bases not matched to a gene: 4. CDR3 size: 13 residues. Per germline, CDR1 SQVTM and CDR2 ANQGSEA. The CDR3 reads CSVPGQGITEAFF. The DNA for the CDR3 is TGCAGCGTTCCGGGACAGGGGATCACTGAAGCTTTCTTT.

The chain has TRBV9 and TRBJ2-3, with D possibly being TRBD1 (7 bases). This CDR3 contains 14 residues. The V end was cut by 7 bases, the J end by 0 bases, with 12 bases between. Germline V gene sequence: CDR1 SGDLS, CDR2 YYNGEE. CDR3 region: CASAGTASTDTQYF. CDR3 DNA: TGTGCCAGCGCGGGGACAGCTAGCACAGATACGCAGTATTTT.

The V gene is TRBV4-2, the J gene TRBJ2-7; 9 bases line up with TRBD1. The CDR3 extends over 16 amino acids. The V gene end was trimmed by 6 bases and the J gene end by 0 bases; junction bases not matched to a gene: 9. Germline CDR1 reads LGHNA; CDR2 reads YNFKEQ. The CDR3: CASSPRTGGVSYEQYF. The CDR3 nucleotides are TGTGCCAGCAGTCCCCGTACAGGGGGCGTCTCCTACGAGCAGTACTTC.

The CDR3 sequence: CASSPPGGAGTEAFF. CDR3 nucleotide sequence: TGCGCCAGCAGCCCGCCTGGAGGGGCGGGAACTGAAGCTTTCTTT. V is TRBV5-1 and J is TRBJ1-1, with D possibly TRBD1 on 5 matching bases. The CDR3 consists of 15 residues. V shed 4 bases and J shed 5 bases, with 18 bases lying between them. CDR1 SGHRS and CDR2 YFSETQ come from the germline V gene.

The gene calls are TRBV11-2 and TRBJ2-7, with 8 bases matching TRBD2. Germline V CDR1 and CDR2: SGHAT, FQNNGV. The CDR3 extends over 16 amino acids. With V trimmed by 1 base and J by 2 bases, 7 bases remained unmatched. The CDR3 is CASSLGGSGTPYEQYF. The CDR3 DNA reads as TGTGCCAGCAGCTTAGGAGGTAGCGGGACCCCCTACGAGCAGTACTTC. The variable domain in full, with the rest retrieved from reference TRBV11-2 and TRBJ2-7, is EAGVAQSPRYKIIEKRQSVAFWCNPISGHATLYWYQQILGQGPKLLIQFQNNGVVDDSQLPKDRFSAERLKGVDSTLKIQPAKLEDSAVYLCASSLGGSGTPYEQYFGPGTRLTVT.

This clone was recorded once. This chain joins TRBV5-6 and TRBJ1-5; TRBD1 matches at 10 bases. CDR1 is SGHDT and CDR2 is YYEEEE in the germline V gene. Trimming cost V 0 bases and J 6 bases; bases outside gene matches: 6. CDR3 length equals 16 residues. The CDR3 loop is CASSLGYDRGPQPQHF. In nucleotides, the CDR3 is TGTGCCAGCAGCTTGGGTTATGACAGGGGGCCTCAGCCCCAGCATTTT. The full variable domain, rest sourced from reference TRBV5-6 and TRBJ1-5, is DAGVTQSPTHLIKTRGQQVTLRCSPKSGHDTVSWYQQALGQGPQFIFQYYEEEERQRGNFPDRFSGHQFPNYSSELNVNALLLGDSALYLCASSLGYDRGPQPQHFGDGTRLSIL.

The gene calls are TRBV6-5 and TRBJ1-5; 7 nucleotides align to TRBD1. The trim removed 5 bases at V and 9 bases at J, leaving 10 bases unmatched. The CDR3 totals 14 residues. In germline, CDR1 is MNHEY, CDR2 SVGAGI. CDR3 residues: CASSRGTVDSPQHF. The DNA for the CDR3 is TGTGCCAGCAGTCGGGGGACAGTCGATTCGCCCCAGCATTTT.

The V gene is TRBV29-1, the J gene TRBJ2-3; D is undetermined. Between the trimmed V and J ends, which lost 3 bases and 3 bases, there was a span of 13 bases. The CDR3 has 14 residues. The germline CDR1 and CDR2 sequences are SQVTM and ANQGSEA. This CDR3 is CSVDYLLGTDTQYF. CDR3 in DNA: TGCAGCGTTGATTACCTCCTAGGTACAGATACGCAGTATTTT.

The chain combines TRBV28 with TRBJ1-5; a weak D match, TRBD1 (6 bases). Per germline, CDR1 MDHEN and CDR2 SYDVKM. Trimming took 4 bases from V and 3 from J, leaving 7 bases between them. The CDR3 totals 13 residues. The CDR3, as DNA: TGTGCCAGCAGTTGGGGGCTCAATCAGCCCCAGCATTTT. This sequence encodes CASSWGLNQPQHF.

V usage is TRBV28 and J usage is TRBJ1-2; D call uncertain. This CDR3 has 15 amino acids. Germline V gives CDR1 MDHEN, CDR2 SYDVKM. V dropped 2 bases and J dropped 5 bases, with 15 bases sitting between them. CDR3: CASSLGLLGRYGYTF. The CDR3 DNA is TGTGCCAGCAGTTTAGGACTTCTGGGAAGATATGGCTACACCTTC.

CDR3 residues: CSVEDIGRKYF. The CDR3 nucleotides are TGCAGCGTTGAAGATATCGGGAGGAAGTACTTC. The rearrangement joins TRBV29-1 to TRBJ2-7; TRBD2 agrees at 7 bases. CDR1 and CDR2 from the germline V gene are SQVTM and ANQGSEA. Germline trimming cut 0 bases from V and 11 bases from J; bases unmatched to any gene: 4. The CDR3 extends over 11 amino acids.

The J gene is TRBJ2-1, the V gene TRBV4-1; TRBD2 matches at 8 bases. CDR3 length equals 15 residues. J gave up 0 bases and V 6 bases, and 4 bases lay outside the gene matches. The germline V gene encodes CDR1 MGHRA and CDR2 YSYEKL. CDR3 coding DNA: TGCGCCAGCAGACAAACTAGCGGCTCCTACAATGAGCAGTTCTTC. Encoded protein: CASRQTSGSYNEQFF.

The chain is built from TRBV28 and TRBJ1-2, with D uncertain. Trimming left V 5 bases short and J 2 bases short, with 6 bases between. The V gene's germline CDR1 is MDHEN and CDR2 SYDVKM. CDR3 length: 12 amino acids. CDR3 bases: TGTGCCAGCAGTACAGAGAACTATGGCTACACCTTC. It is translated as CASSTENYGYTF.

The CDR3 spells CASSLGQGGTYEQYF. CDR3 in DNA: TGTGCCAGCAGTCTCGGACAGGGAGGGACCTACGAGCAGTACTTC. The V gene is TRBV6-5, the J gene TRBJ2-7; a weak D match, TRBD1 (8 bases). Trimming took off 5 bases at V and 2 bases at J, with 16 bases between the two ends. Germline CDR1 reads MNHEY; CDR2 reads SVGAGI. The CDR3 runs to 15 residues.

The rearrangement joins TRBV28 to TRBJ1-5, with 9 positions matching TRBD1. The ends lost 4 bases at V and 6 bases at J; junction bases unmatched: 7. Looked up from germline, CDR1 is MDHEN and CDR2 is SYDVKM. The CDR3 sequence is 15 residues long. In DNA form, the CDR3 reads TGTGCCAGCAGTTCGGAACAGGGGGCCCGTCAGCCCCAGCATTTT. Its protein product is CASSSEQGARQPQHF.